The source of this T cell receptor (beta chain) is a study of vaccination effects on CD4 cells after COVID-19. Study as a whole: Every participant took two doses of the BNT162b2 or mRNA-1273 vaccine.

CD4+ T cells specific for antigen were expanded with viral peptide pools by the ViraFEST assay before sequencing. Following an approximately ten-day culture, CD4+ T cells were purified. The healthy vaccine recipients, who had no prior SARS-CoV-2 infection, showed negative nucleocapsid antibodies. It was on days 3 and 7 that half the medium was replaced with IL-2 medium. The CDR3 loop spans 16 amino acids. V shed 1 base and J 4 bases; nucleotides not matched to a gene: 6. The germline V gene encodes CDR1 LGHDT and CDR2 YNNKEL (reference sequence). Using immunoSEQ multiplex PCR, the repertoire was profiled, and TCRdb retains in-frame clones only, with some absent. The sample consists of about 27,000 clones, about 70% of them appearing once. With regard to this clone: The antigen is unknown.

Study conclusions and caveats: Vaccine- and infection-induced clones showed marked clonal contraction late following vaccination. Convalescent patients were scarce, and early post-infection timepoints were absent.

The chain employs TRBV3-1 (or the pseudogene TRBV3-2) and TRBJ1-4; 7 bases line up with TRBD1. This specimen consisted of CD4+ T cells from PBMCs cultured with HCoV-NL63 spike peptides, obtained before COVID-19 vaccination. The clonotype was recovered from a human donor who received a COVID-19 vaccine. The CDR3 spells CASSQGGDSLNEKLFF. CDR3 DNA: TGTGCCAGCAGCCAAGGGGGGGACAGTCTTAATGAAAAACTGTTTTTT.